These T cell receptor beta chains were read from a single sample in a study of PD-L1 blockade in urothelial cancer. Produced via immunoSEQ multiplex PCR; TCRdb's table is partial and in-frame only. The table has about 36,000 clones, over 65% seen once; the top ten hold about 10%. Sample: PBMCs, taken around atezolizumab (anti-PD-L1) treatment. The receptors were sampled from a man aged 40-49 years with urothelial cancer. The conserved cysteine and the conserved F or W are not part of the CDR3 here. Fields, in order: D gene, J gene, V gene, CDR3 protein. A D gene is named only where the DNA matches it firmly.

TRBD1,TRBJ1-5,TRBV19,ASSIRQGPRNQPQH
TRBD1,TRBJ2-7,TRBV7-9,ASSLTTGAAEQY
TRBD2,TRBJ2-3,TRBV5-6,ASSLGPGGRSTDTQY
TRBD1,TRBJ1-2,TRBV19,ASGTTGAKLYGYT
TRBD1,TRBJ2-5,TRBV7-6,ASSLGSGGGETQY
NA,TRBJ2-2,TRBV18,ASSVAAWGDTGELF
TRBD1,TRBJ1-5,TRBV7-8,ASSLGRTGGSNQPQH
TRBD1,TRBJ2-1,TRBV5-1,ASSLTTGTGDEQF
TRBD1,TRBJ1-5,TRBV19,ASRTGRNQPQH
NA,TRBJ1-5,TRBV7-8,ASSAPKEQPQH
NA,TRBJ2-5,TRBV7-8,ASSLAGRDQETQY
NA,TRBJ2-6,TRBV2,AILTEGVSGANVLT
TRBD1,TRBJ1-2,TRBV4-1,ASSQSLTGAGYGYT
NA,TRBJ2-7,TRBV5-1,ASSSPPSYEQY
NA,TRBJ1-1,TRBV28,ASSLGRTRAF
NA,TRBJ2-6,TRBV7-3,ASSPQGAPGANVLT
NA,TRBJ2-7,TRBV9,ASSVTRETYEQY
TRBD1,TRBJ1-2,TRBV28,ASSLTTGGRGYT
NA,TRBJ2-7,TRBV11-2,ASSSGEQY
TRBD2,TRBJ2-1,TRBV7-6,ASSLSGDPRNEQF
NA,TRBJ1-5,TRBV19,ASTPPGGSNQPQH
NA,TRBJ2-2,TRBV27,ASNGGSGELF
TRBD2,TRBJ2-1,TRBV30,AWSFQRTSGSYNEQF
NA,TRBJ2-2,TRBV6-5,ASTRQSNTGELF
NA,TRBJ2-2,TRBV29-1,SVESFSNTGELF
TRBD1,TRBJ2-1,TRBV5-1,ASSPAGTGAYNEQF